This TCR beta chain derives from a study of follicular helper T cells after annual influenza vaccination (TCRdb year 2017). Regarding the study in general: Blood was collected on days 0, 7 and 28 after each seasonal influenza vaccination. Some subjects were followed across successive annual vaccinations spanning the 2013-2014, 2014-2015 and 2015-2016 seasons to study recall of cTfh clones. One week after vaccination, a second recruited cohort of 12 to 13 subjects (Table S1) displayed a similar ICOS+CD38+ cTfh response. Multi-year samples were available from six subjects, with four subjects covering two vaccination seasons and two subjects covering three seasons. The 2013-2014 samples were cryopreserved, while the 2015 samples were processed right after collection. Paper-wide results and their limitations: A recurrent oligoclonal ICOS+CD38+ cTfh response containing tetramer and AIM influenza-specific clonotypes was recalled by successive annual vaccinations. Because only about 10-23% of the analyzed cells gave productive TCRB sequences, there was no way to sample rare clonotypes. Day 7 ICOS+CD38+ clones were most often found later in ICOS-CD38- cTfh, suggesting that subset may serve as a memory reservoir. ICOS+CD38+ cTfh clonality correlated with the frequency of that population, and its change correlated with the change in circulating plasmablast frequency. When influenza clone enrichment was assessed, the possibility that the much larger non-cTfh compartments were undersampled could not be excluded.

Explained via the paper, the time point label denotes: 2015-2016 season, 7 days after influenza vaccination. Seasonal inactivated influenza vaccine (Fluvarix) was administered to adults, and sorted blood CD4 subsets were tracked by TCRB sequencing before and after vaccination. To be eligible, subjects had to live in the community and must not have received influenza vaccine in the previous 6 months. Exclusions included influenza vaccine contraindications, substance abuse, HIV/AIDS, active malignancy, immunomodulatory medication and active illness such as respiratory infection. Per time point, between roughly 40 and 100 mL of blood was sampled. PBMC were isolated using Ficoll-Paque PLUS or SepMate separation. As a comparison non-Tfh subset, CXCR5- memory CD4 T cells were sorted. Cell subsets were sorted from PBMC on a BD FACS Aria before DNA extraction. In the germline V gene, CDR1 corresponds to ENHRY and CDR2 to SYGVKD. Its CDR3 holds 12 amino acids, cysteine through phenylalanine. Only CDR3 DNA remains: 36 bases, in frame from the first base. At the junction V is shortened by 11 bases and J by 7 bases; bases outside the gene matches: 5.

Libraries came from the immunoSEQ multiplex PCR assay. Adaptive Biotechnologies handled the TCRB amplification, library preparation, sequencing and preliminary bioinformatics at Survey level resolution. In the original analysis: Clonality was computed in R as 1 minus normalized Shannon entropy; the Gini index was calculated with the R package ineq. Overlap score was the summed counts of shared sequences divided by total counts of all sequences in both compared samples. The significance of shared clonotypes was tested with Fisher's exact test, assuming a theoretical repertoire of 10^7 TCRB sequences. TCRdb took over this immuneACCESS table, retaining in-frame rearrangements with V and J assigned. Such tables are incomplete; in checked studies, under half of the missing clones stem from an unresolved V gene, and the remainder is unexplained. V and J calls and clone size are copied from that table; D and trimming were computed from the DNA. The sample includes about 6,800 clones, with around 80% observed a single time. Clones ranked in the top ten supply under 0.7% of the sample.

This clone was seen only once. Its antigen is currently not known. Per-nucleotide qualities are absent, and no much larger clonotype sits a single base away. Source: CXCR5- memory CD4+ T cells sorted from blood, taken 7 days after influenza vaccination. Sample cell subset or site, as interpreted from the label and publication: CXCR5- memory CD4 T cells. This receptor was obtained from an adult who received the influenza vaccine. In this chain, TRBV10-3 is recombined with TRBJ2-7; the central 13 bases match TRBD2. The CDR3 loop reads CAVLAGGREQYF. The DNA sequence reads TGTGCCGTACTAGCGGGGGGGCGGGAGCAGTACTTC.